The rows below give T cell receptor beta chains drawn from one sample of a study of stem cell transplantation in POMP-related autoinflammatory disease. Some clones are missing from TCRdb's copy, which holds only in-frame ones; the method was immunoSEQ multiplex PCR. Of about 7,200 clones detected, over 80% appear once; the ten largest clones hold less than 4.5%. Sequencing was performed on a CXCR5-defined cell subset from PBMCs. The receptors stem from a human donor in good health. Each CDR3 is given with its conserved first and last residue. Fields, in order: V gene, J gene, CDR3 protein.

>TRBV5-4|TRBJ1-2
CASSLRGIYGYTF
>TRBV5-1|TRBJ2-1
CASSQTSGEYNEQFF
>TRBV23-1|TRBJ2-7
CASSQSLRGRGLYEQYF
>TRBV5-6|TRBJ1-3
CASSLLGGTGNTIYF
>TRBV30|TRBJ1-2
CAWSAGVWGGYTF
>TRBV6-1|TRBJ2-1
CASSEVGEQFF
>TRBV5-4|TRBJ2-1
CASSPRAYGNEQFF
>TRBV11-2|TRBJ2-7
CASSLALGQKYEQYF
>TRBV5-5|TRBJ2-7
CASSQPVDTWSSYEQYF
>TRBV7-9|TRBJ2-3
CASLPGSIADTQYF
>TRBV5-6|TRBJ1-2
CASSWGQGSINYGYTF
>TRBV28|TRBJ1-4
CASNDRGVGKLFF
>TRBV7-9|TRBJ1-1
CASSSGTANGEAFF
>TRBV5-6|TRBJ1-4
CASSLDAREKLFF
>TRBV10-3|TRBJ1-6
CAISELQGNSPLHF
>TRBV5-1|TRBJ2-1
CASSFRQEGDEQFF
>TRBV5-1|TRBJ2-7
CASSQVEGGYEQYF
>TRBV4-2|TRBJ1-2
CASSPDRGQGYTF
>TRBV19|TRBJ2-3
CASSSRGNTDTQYF
>TRBV6-1|TRBJ2-7
CASSGGEGVGLSYEQYF
>TRBV6-1|TRBJ2-2
CASSALALAGELFF
>TRBV9|TRBJ2-1
CASSVAGAVGNEQFF
>TRBV7-8|TRBJ2-7
CASSLAAGPSYEQYF
>TRBV6-5|TRBJ2-7
CASSPNSIVVSEQYF
>TRBV5-6|TRBJ1-6
CASSPPRGPF
>TRBV19|TRBJ1-1
CASSGGPAEAFF
>TRBV19|TRBJ1-3
CASRTQTANSGNTIYF
>TRBV9|TRBJ1-4
CASSGFPASTNEKLFF
>TRBV21-1|TRBJ2-2
CASSKGTAKDTGELFF
>TRBV5-4|TRBJ1-1
CASARDRRTEAFF
>TRBV7-9|TRBJ2-7
CASSATEPPYEQYF
>TRBV6-1|TRBJ1-2
CASTQDRVNGYTF
>TRBV7-3|TRBJ2-5
CASSLGGAGETQYF
>TRBV18|TRBJ2-7
CASSPRDLAGGFYEQYF
>TRBV7-3|TRBJ2-2
CASSSPGLASGGELFF
>TRBV5-1|TRBJ2-3
CASSQNRDSSTDTQYF
>TRBV5-1|TRBJ1-2
CASSMGAQEGGYTF
>TRBV6-5|TRBJ2-7
CASSYLPGGGEQYF
>TRBV28|TRBJ1-1
CASSPGEGRDEAFF
>TRBV5-1|TRBJ1-3
CASSPGTSGNTIYF
>TRBV7-2|TRBJ2-1
CASSTPYNEQFF
>TRBV19|TRBJ1-3
CASSPQGARSSGNTIYF
>TRBV5-3|TRBJ2-7
CARSLESGKGSGQYF
>TRBV7-9|TRBJ2-1
CASSLGSVASNEQFF
>TRBV2|TRBJ2-5
CASRYQEVTQYF
>TRBV5-1|TRBJ2-5
CASSFSGGAGETQYF
>TRBV5-4|TRBJ1-3
CASSSRGGALSGNTIYF
>TRBV6-1|TRBJ1-2
CASSDYRRSYGYTF
>TRBV7-2|TRBJ2-1
CASSIRDRGSYNEQFF
>TRBV14|TRBJ2-5
CASSPYRGGTQYF
>TRBV6-5|TRBJ2-7
CASRFMTDLPYEQYF
>TRBV4-2|TRBJ2-5
CASSQDSAGEQETQYF
>TRBV2|TRBJ1-5
CASSEVLGGNQPQHF
>TRBV6-5|TRBJ1-1
CASRQKLADNTEAFF
>TRBV19|TRBJ2-5
CASSIVGAGEETQYF
>TRBV6-5|TRBJ2-5
CASSRGMSAETQYF
>TRBV27|TRBJ2-3
CASSSWDTQYF
>TRBV11-2|TRBJ2-7
CASSEGQGFHEQYF
>TRBV5-1|TRBJ1-5
CASSLEGIQPQHF